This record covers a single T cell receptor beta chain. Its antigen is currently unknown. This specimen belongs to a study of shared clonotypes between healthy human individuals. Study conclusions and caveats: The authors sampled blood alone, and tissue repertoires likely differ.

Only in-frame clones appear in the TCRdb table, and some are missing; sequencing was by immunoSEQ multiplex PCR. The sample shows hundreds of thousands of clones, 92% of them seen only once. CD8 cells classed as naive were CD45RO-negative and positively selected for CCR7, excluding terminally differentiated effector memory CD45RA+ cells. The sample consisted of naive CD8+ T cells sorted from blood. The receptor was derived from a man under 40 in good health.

The CDR3 coding sequence is TGTGCCAGTAGCACACTAGAGAATACCGCCACAGATACGCAGTATTTT. Amino acid sequence: CASSTLENTATDTQYF. The chain employs TRBV19 and TRBJ2-3; D may be TRBD2 (5 bases). V was cut by 6 bases and J by 2 bases, with 18 bases left in between. Germline values: CDR1 LNHDA, CDR2 SQIVND (reference sequence). The CDR3 runs 16 residues.